The next 9 T cell receptor beta chains were all read from a single sample in a study of blood T cell repertoires in COVID-19. Some clones are missing from TCRdb's copy, which holds only in-frame ones; the method was immunoSEQ multiplex PCR. The sample yields about 250,000 clones, 90% seen once. Sequenced: peripheral blood. The receptors derive from a woman aged 55-69 years with COVID-19, enrolled during active disease.

This sequence joins TRBV2 and TRBJ1-1, with D uncertain. Germline V gives CDR1 SNHLY, CDR2 FYNNEI. CDR3 length: 15 residues. The V end was cut by 5 bases, the J end by 1 base, with 14 bases between. Written as DNA, the CDR3 is TGTGCCAGCAGTAAAGGGTGGGGAGCGAACACTGAAGCTTTCTTT. This codes for CASSKGWGANTEAFF. Full variable domain (outside the CDR3, taken from reference TRBV2 and TRBJ1-1): EPEVTQTPSHQVTQMGQEVILRCVPISNHLYFYWYRQILGQKVEFLVSFYNNEISEKSEIFDDQFSVERPDGSNFTLKIRSTKLEDSAMYFCASSKGWGANTEAFFGQGTRLTVV.

J is TRBJ2-1 and V is TRBV5-6, with a possible D match to TRBD1 (6 bases). The germline gives CDR1 SGHDT, CDR2 YYEEEE. This CDR3 is 14 amino acids long. V was clipped by 0 bases and J by 14 bases, with 18 bases between them. The CDR3 region is CASSLEGVWDGEFF. CDR3 sequence (DNA): TGTGCCAGCAGCTTGGAGGGGGTGTGGGACGGAGAGTTCTTC.

The chain recombines TRBV5-1 with TRBJ2-5; TRBD1 might be the D (6 bases). V was cut by 4 bases and J by 0 bases, with 13 bases left in between. The CDR3 length is 15 residues. The V gene's germline CDR1 is SGHRS and CDR2 YFSETQ. As DNA, the CDR3 is TGCGCCAGCAGCACGACCCGGGACAACCAAGAGACCCAGTACTTC. This encodes CASSTTRDNQETQYF.

The CDR3 DNA follows: TGTGCCAGCAGTTTGGACAGGGTTTCACCCCTCCACTTT. Protein sequence: CASSLDRVSPLHF. The chain uses TRBV27 and TRBJ1-6; 8 nucleotides line up with TRBD1. The V gene's germline CDR1 is MNHEY and CDR2 SMNVEV (reference sequence). The CDR3 contains 13 residues. The junction had 1 base not matched to a gene; V was cut back by 3 bases and J by 9 bases.

V and J are TRBV7-9 and TRBJ1-3, with 7 nucleotides matching TRBD1. Trimming cost V 3 bases and J 2 bases; bases outside gene matches: 1. This CDR3 comprises 14 residues. CDR1 is SEHNR, CDR2 FQNEAQ, per germline (reference sequence). The CDR3 DNA follows: TGTGCCAGCAGCTTGACAGGGACTGGAAACACCATATATTTT. Translating it yields CASSLTGTGNTIYF.

The chain's CDR3 is CASSSGGSYQETQYF. The CDR3, as DNA: TGTGCCAGTAGTAGCGGGGGGTCGTACCAAGAGACCCAGTACTTC. V usage is TRBV19 and J usage is TRBJ2-5, with 8 nucleotides matching TRBD2. The J segment lost 0 bases and the V segment lost 4 bases, leaving 4 bases of the junction unmatched. This CDR3 comprises 15 residues. The germline CDR1 and CDR2 sequences are LNHDA and SQIVND (reference sequence).

The J gene is TRBJ2-2, the V gene TRBV9, with TRBD1 identical over 9 bases. CDR3 length: 15 amino acids. After removal of 7 bases from V and 4 bases from J, the junction contained 8 bases not matched to a gene. Germline-derived CDR1 and CDR2 are SGDLS and YYNGEE. The CDR3 sequence is CASSRGQGVTGELFF. The CDR3 DNA reads TGTGCCAGCTCCAGGGGACAGGGAGTCACCGGGGAGCTGTTTTTT.

The rearrangement joins TRBV5-1 to TRBJ1-6, with 7 bases aligning to TRBD1. Germline values: CDR1 SGHRS, CDR2 YFSETQ. This CDR3 is built from 15 residues. After removal of 1 base from V and 5 bases from J, the junction contained 3 bases not matched to a gene. CDR3 residues: CASSLKGADNSPLHF. The CDR3 nucleotides read TGCGCCAGCAGCTTGAAGGGGGCCGATAATTCACCCCTCCACTTT.

The rearrangement uses TRBV28 and TRBJ2-4, with 9 bases identical to TRBD2. The CDR3 extends over 13 amino acids. Trimming at V came to 5 bases and at J to 10 bases, leaving 6 bases not matched to a gene. From germline, CDR1 is MDHEN and CDR2 SYDVKM. The CDR3 DNA follows: TGTGCCAGCAGTCGGACAGCGGGGGGTATTCAGTACTTC. Encoded protein: CASSRTAGGIQYF.